These 28 T cell receptor beta chains share one sample of origin, sequenced in a study of cytomegalovirus exposure and HLA in healthy donors. Amplification used 60 Vbeta primers and 13 Jbeta primers. The method was immunoSEQ multiplex PCR; TCRdb's version includes in-frame clones alone and lacks a portion of them. The sample has over 70,000 clones; approximately 65% are singletons. Sequenced material: PBMCs. These receptors were obtained from a man younger than 45 in good health and CMV-seronegative.

The chain carries TRBV7-6 and TRBJ2-3, with D possibly matching TRBD1 (7 bases). Germline CDR1 is SGHVS and CDR2 is FNYEAQ. This CDR3 spans 14 amino acids. The V end lost 4 bases, the J end lost 8 bases, and 16 bases lay between the germline ends. The CDR3 DNA sequence: TGTGCCAGCAGCTCAGGGGGGACGGGGTTTACGCAGTATTTT. Translated, it gives CASSSGGTGFTQYF.

V usage is TRBV28 and J usage is TRBJ2-5; 9 bases fit TRBD2. This CDR3 region has 15 residues. Germline CDR1 is MDHEN and CDR2 is SYDVKM. With V trimmed by 5 bases and J by 5 bases, 9 bases remained unmatched. The CDR3 reads CASSAAGTSMETQYF. The CDR3 coding sequence is TGTGCCAGCAGTGCCGCCGGGACTAGCATGGAGACCCAGTACTTC.

J is TRBJ2-2 and V is TRBV29-1, with 7 nucleotides matching TRBD1. Trimming took 6 bases from V and 0 from J; bases not matched to a gene: 1. The CDR3 spans 13 residues. CDR1 is SQVTM, CDR2 ANQGSEA, per germline. CDR3 protein: CSVGTANTGELFF. The CDR3, as DNA: TGCAGCGTGGGGACAGCGAACACCGGGGAGCTGTTTTTT.

This clone was detected only once. Here the CDR3 DNA reads TGTGCCAGCAGGGGGGCGGGGGGGGACACCGGGGAGCTGTTTTTT. This codes for CASRGAGGDTGELFF. The chain links TRBV2 to TRBJ2-2, with TRBD2 matching 9 bases. Germline V gene lookup returns CDR1 SNHLY and CDR2 FYNNEI. The CDR3 spans 15 residues. J was trimmed by 3 bases and V by 6 bases; bases with no gene match: 5.

The CDR3 loop reads CASSPGLNTGELFF. The DNA for the CDR3 is TGTGCCAGCAGCCCCGGACTCAACACCGGGGAGCTGTTTTTT. The J gene is TRBJ2-2, the V gene TRBV7-8; D might be TRBD2 (5 bases). Germline V gives CDR1 SGHVS, CDR2 FQNEAQ. This CDR3 has 14 residues. Trimming cost V 5 bases and J 2 bases, with 9 bases left between them.

The V call is TRBV30, the J call TRBJ2-3, with 10 bases fitting TRBD2. The ends lost 4 bases at V and 4 bases at J; junction bases unmatched: 5. The CDR3 is 14 residues long. The germline CDR1 and CDR2 sequences are GTSNPN and SVGIG (reference sequence). DNA of the CDR3: TGTGCCTGGATTATAGCGGGGGGTCCAGATACGCAGTATTTT. This sequence encodes CAWIIAGGPDTQYF.

This chain uses TRBV27 with TRBJ1-4; no clear D gene. This CDR3 is built from 12 residues. V was cut by 4 bases and J by 7 bases, with 7 bases left in between. Germline lookup yields CDR1 MNHEY and CDR2 SMNVEV (reference sequence). This CDR3 is CASSSKLEKLFF. CDR3 nucleotides: TGTGCCAGCAGTTCAAAGCTTGAAAAACTGTTTTTT.

The rearrangement joins TRBV6-6 to TRBJ2-7, with D maybe TRBD2 (6 bases). With 2 bases removed from V and 2 bases from J, the gap between germline ends came to 16 bases. The CDR3 runs to 16 residues. Germline lookup yields CDR1 MNHNY and CDR2 SVGAGI (reference sequence). The chain's CDR3 is CASSYVSRGPTYEQYF. The CDR3 bases are TGTGCCAGCAGTTACGTTTCGCGGGGTCCAACCTACGAGCAGTACTTC.

V usage is TRBV4-3 and J usage is TRBJ1-1; D ambiguous. Germline values: CDR1 LGHNA, CDR2 YSLEER. CDR3 length: 14 amino acids. The V gene lost 0 bases and the J gene lost 4 bases, with 9 bases spanning the gap. The CDR3 here is CASSQERGSTEAFF. The CDR3 bases are TGCGCCAGCAGCCAAGAACGGGGAAGCACTGAAGCTTTCTTT.

Only a few counts were recorded for this clone. The rearrangement uses TRBV4-3 and TRBJ2-2; D call uncertain. CDR1 is LGHNA and CDR2 is YSLEER in the germline V gene. This CDR3 region has 15 residues. Deletions cut 1 base from V and 7 bases from J, with 13 bases between. The CDR3 is CASSQVWRPGGELFF. The CDR3 DNA reads as TGCGCCAGCAGCCAAGTTTGGCGGCCGGGCGGGGAGCTGTTTTTT.

This clone came up a few times. J is TRBJ2-1 and V is TRBV4-2; D is perhaps TRBD1 (6 bases). This CDR3 is 16 amino acids long. Germline loops: CDR1 LGHNA, CDR2 YNFKEQ. V was clipped by 3 bases and J by 10 bases, with 22 bases between them. The CDR3 DNA sequence: TGTGCCAGCAGCCAGCTGGGGGACACCATTTTGGCCGAGCAGTTCTTC. This sequence encodes CASSQLGDTILAEQFF.

This chain joins TRBV18 and TRBJ1-1; D is perhaps TRBD1 (5 bases). In germline, CDR1 is KGHSH, CDR2 LQKENI. The ends were cut back, 3 bases at V and 2 bases at J, with 13 bases in the middle. The length of the CDR3 is 15 residues. CDR3 DNA sequence: TGTGCCAGCTCACCCTCGGACATCCCTAACACTGAAGCTTTCTTT. It yields the protein CASSPSDIPNTEAFF.

The chain links TRBV2 to TRBJ2-3; tentative D call: TRBD2 (6 bases). Germline loops: CDR1 SNHLY, CDR2 FYNNEI. CDR3 length: 15 residues. The germline V and J ends were trimmed by 4 bases and 0 bases, with 11 bases remaining between them. The CDR3 DNA is TGTGCCAGCAGTGCGTCTAGCGCCAGCACAGATACGCAGTATTTT. Its protein product is CASSASSASTDTQYF.

This chain joins TRBV15 and TRBJ1-1; D unresolved. This CDR3 has 13 residues. Germline lookup yields CDR1 LNHNV and CDR2 YYDKDF (reference sequence). V lost 4 bases to trimming and J lost 4 bases, with 10 bases between them. CDR3 loop: CATSNTGGTEAFF. DNA for the CDR3: TGTGCCACCAGCAATACTGGAGGCACTGAAGCTTTCTTT. Drawing the rest from reference TRBV15 and TRBJ1-1, the complete variable domain is DAMVIQNPRYQVTQFGKPVTLSCSQTLNHNVMYWYQQKSSQAPKLLFHYYDKDFNNEADTPDNFQSRRPNTSFCFLDIRSPGLGDTAMYLCATSNTGGTEAFFGQGTRLTVV.

This clone has only one observation. V is TRBV7-2 and J is TRBJ2-7; no firm D call. CDR3 length: 12 amino acids. The germline V gene encodes CDR1 SGHTA and CDR2 FQGNSA. The germline V and J ends were trimmed by 2 bases and 4 bases, with 6 bases remaining between them. CDR3 loop: CASSLMSYEQYF. The CDR3 DNA reads as TGTGCCAGCAGCTTAATGTCGTACGAGCAGTACTTC. Filled out from reference TRBV7-2 and TRBJ2-7, the complete variable domain reads GAGVSQSPSNKVTEKGKDVELRCDPISGHTALYWYRQSLGQGLEFLIYFQGNSAPDKSGLPSDRFSAERTGGSVSTLTIQRTQQEDSAVYLCASSLMSYEQYFGPGTRLTVT.

The V call is TRBV2, the J call TRBJ1-1; D perhaps matches TRBD1 (5 bases). This CDR3 comprises 14 residues. Trimming removed 1 base from V and 3 bases from J, with 9 bases in between. Per the germline V gene, CDR1 is SNHLY and CDR2 is FYNNEI. The CDR3 spells CASSEVQGDTEAFF. The CDR3 bases are TGTGCCAGCAGTGAAGTTCAGGGTGACACTGAAGCTTTCTTT.

V gene TRBV29-1 combines with J gene TRBJ1-3; tentatively, D is TRBD1 (5 bases). The germline V gene has CDR1 SQVTM and CDR2 ANQGSEA. Deletions cut 1 base from V and 4 bases from J, with 17 bases between. The CDR3 contains 16 residues. CDR3 residues: CSVEASPEAGGNTIYF. The CDR3 DNA sequence: TGCAGCGTTGAAGCCTCCCCGGAAGCAGGGGGAAACACCATATATTTT.

The V call is TRBV2, the J call TRBJ2-7; D is perhaps TRBD2 (7 bases). The CDR3 extends over 13 amino acids. Germline values: CDR1 SNHLY, CDR2 FYNNEI. Between the trimmed V and J ends, which lost 10 bases and 5 bases, there was a span of 18 bases. CDR3 coding DNA: TGTGCCACCGGGGGGCCATCGGACCACGAGCAGTACTTC. This codes for CATGGPSDHEQYF.

This clone turned up a few times. V is TRBV2 and J is TRBJ2-7; 7 bases line up with TRBD1. Germline CDR1 reads SNHLY; CDR2 reads FYNNEI. The CDR3 is 14 residues long. The V gene end was trimmed by 7 bases and the J gene end by 4 bases; junction bases not matched to a gene: 10. The DNA for the CDR3 is TGTGCCAGCACTAAACAGGGGACAAGATACGAGCAGTACTTC. Amino acid sequence: CASTKQGTRYEQYF.

This chain links TRBV2 with TRBJ1-1; 7 bases align to TRBD1. After removal of 4 bases from V and 2 bases from J, the junction contained 10 bases not matched to a gene. The CDR3 sequence is 16 residues long. Per the germline V gene, CDR1 is SNHLY and CDR2 is FYNNEI. The CDR3 nucleotides are TGTGCCAGCAGTGGGGATAATTGGACAGGAAACACTGAAGCTTTCTTT. It is translated as CASSGDNWTGNTEAFF.

The chain couples TRBV6-1 to TRBJ1-2, with D possibly being TRBD1 (6 bases). With 1 base removed from V and 2 bases from J, the gap between germline ends came to 17 bases. This CDR3 contains 17 residues. Germline V CDR1 and CDR2: MNHNS, SASEGT. Here the CDR3 DNA reads TGTGCCAGCAGTGAAGTAAGGCCAGGGGTCAGAAACTATGGCTACACCTTC. Translated, it gives CASSEVRPGVRNYGYTF.

The genes are TRBV27 and TRBJ2-5, with D tentatively TRBD1 (5 bases). V was clipped by 4 bases and J by 1 base, with 7 bases between them. Germline V lookup: CDR1 MNHEY, CDR2 SMNVEV (reference sequence). The CDR3 sequence is 13 residues long. The CDR3 region is CASSWGSQETQYF. In DNA form, the CDR3 reads TGTGCCAGCAGTTGGGGCTCCCAAGAGACCCAGTACTTC.

As DNA, the CDR3 is TGTGCCAGCAGCCCTACAGATACGCAGTATTTT. Encoded protein: CASSPTDTQYF. The J gene is TRBJ2-3, the V gene TRBV5-8; no clear D. V gave up 4 bases and J gave up 3 bases, with 3 bases separating them. Per germline, CDR1 SGHTS and CDR2 YDEGEE. This CDR3 is built from 11 residues.

This clone has more than one count but fewer than ten. This chain joins TRBV27 and TRBJ2-7; perhaps TRBD1 as D (6 bases). Per the germline V gene, CDR1 is MNHEY and CDR2 is SMNVEV (reference sequence). The V and J ends lost 1 base and 0 bases respectively, with 13 bases between them. The CDR3 spans 16 residues. CDR3 bases: TGTGCCAGCAGTTTATACTGGCAGGACAGCTCCTACGAGCAGTACTTC. Translating it yields CASSLYWQDSSYEQYF.

CDR3 in DNA: TGTGCCAGCAGTCTTGGAGGGGACCCTCGGTATACGCAGTATTTT. Protein: CASSLGGDPRYTQYF. The J gene is TRBJ2-3, the V gene TRBV2, with a weak D call TRBD2 (6 bases). Germline-derived CDR1 and CDR2 are SNHLY and FYNNEI. The CDR3 is made up of 15 amino acids. Between the trimmed V and J ends, which lost 5 bases and 7 bases, there was a span of 19 bases.

This chain uses TRBV30 with TRBJ1-4; TRBD1 aligns across 9 bases. V was clipped by 0 bases and J by 8 bases; unmatched bases: 4. Germline CDR1 and CDR2: GTSNPN and SVGIG (reference sequence). This CDR3 is 14 amino acids long. In DNA, the CDR3 is TGTGCCTGGAGTGTTGGACAGGGGTTCGAAAAACTGTTTTTT. It yields the protein CAWSVGQGFEKLFF.

V gene TRBV4-1 combines with J gene TRBJ1-4; D is undetermined. The CDR3 spans 15 residues. V was trimmed by 1 base and J by 6 bases, leaving 12 bases between them. CDR1 is MGHRA and CDR2 is YSYEKL in the germline V gene. The CDR3 here is CASSQVGREDEKLFF. The CDR3 bases are TGCGCCAGCAGCCAAGTGGGGAGGGAGGATGAAAAACTGTTTTTT.

The J gene is TRBJ1-2, the V gene TRBV4-1; 11 bases are a match to TRBD1. The CDR3 spans 16 residues. Germline CDR1 MGHRA, CDR2 YSYEKL. The V and J ends lost 2 bases and 7 bases, in that order; junction bases with no gene match: 9. CDR3 DNA: TGCGCCAGCAGCCAACCAAAATCCGGGACAGGGGGTGGCTACACCTTC. Translated: CASSQPKSGTGGGYTF.